This T cell receptor (beta chain) was sequenced in a study of tumor and adjacent non-tumor tissue in lung cancer. As for the study in general: On average, productive TCRbeta reads reached about 4.17 million per sample.

A word on this clonotype: Compared with germline, one end of the junction differs, possibly owing to a read error.

The germline CDR1 and CDR2 sequences are SGHKS and YYEKEE (reference sequence). The CDR3 consists of 15 residues. RNA was extracted from bulk tissue without any cell sorting. Three rounds of nested PCR, following a modified ARM-PCR protocol, produced the TCRbeta library. TCRdb reanalysed the multiplex PCR reads using MiXCR and keeps one entry per CDR3 protein. The sample carries approximately 120,000 distinct CDR3 sequences, 66% recorded once. This receptor was taken from a man aged 25 to 40 with non-small cell lung cancer. The sample comprised lung tumor tissue. The rearrangement links TRBV5-5 to TRBJ1-2; TRBD1 matches 10 bases. The CDR3 protein is CVSSLDRGTRYGYTF. CDR3 DNA sequence: TGTGTCAGCAGCTTGGACAGGGGGACTCGCTATGGCTACACCTTC.